This T cell receptor (beta chain) appears in the sequencing data of a study of T cells in localized non-small cell lung cancer. Study-wide results and limits: Detection in adjacent lung was observed for a median about 50 of the top 100 tumor clones. Adjacent uninvolved lung tissue had the highest T cell clonality, exceeding tumor. In the blood, greater T cell density corresponded to longer overall survival.

The germline CDR1 and CDR2 sequences are LNHDA and SQIVND (reference sequence). The length of the CDR3 is 13 residues. V dropped 2 bases and J dropped 6 bases, with 8 bases sitting between them. As for this clone: The antigen remains undetermined.

Assay used: immunoSEQ multiplex PCR; TCRdb lists only in-frame clones, some missing. The table has thousands of clones, around 49% seen once. This TCR was recovered from a man aged 35 to 69 with stage I lung adenocarcinoma. The sequencing here drew on lymph node tissue, taken before any cancer treatment. This chain connects TRBV19 to TRBJ2-4, with TRBD2 as a possible D gene (6 bases). CDR3 region: CASSILGGNIQYF. The CDR3 DNA reads as TGTGCCAGTAGTATACTCGGGGGAAACATTCAGTACTTC.